Listed below are T cell receptor beta chains from one sample, sequenced in a study of cytomegalovirus exposure and HLA in healthy donors. Using immunoSEQ multiplex PCR, the repertoire was profiled, and TCRdb retains in-frame clones only, with some absent. This sample has roughly 110,000 clones, with roughly 82% found just once. The sample was PBMCs. The receptors were sampled from a man aged 45 to 65 in good health and CMV-seronegative. The CDR3 runs from the conserved cysteine through the conserved F or W. Fields, in order: CDR3 protein, clone size, V gene, D gene. D genes are given only for firm matches. Clone size is not always given. Where it is, it says once, few, many or a class for expanded clones.

cdr3_aa: CASSFGTGGYEQYF; clone_size: NA; v_call: TRBV7-6; d_call: TRBD1
cdr3_aa: CATGQGNTEAFF; clone_size: NA; v_call: TRBV30; d_call: TRBD1
cdr3_aa: CASSTDRANVLTF; clone_size: few; v_call: TRBV19; d_call: NA
cdr3_aa: CASSSPGGEFTDTQYF; clone_size: few; v_call: TRBV7-3; d_call: NA
cdr3_aa: CASSDTGTGGTDTQYF; clone_size: NA; v_call: TRBV10-2; d_call: TRBD1
cdr3_aa: CASSFGGRTGELFF; clone_size: NA; v_call: TRBV5-5; d_call: TRBD2
cdr3_aa: CACRQTGENTEAFF; clone_size: NA; v_call: TRBV25-1; d_call: TRBD1
cdr3_aa: CASTHDSSYNSPLHF; clone_size: NA; v_call: TRBV7-3; d_call: NA
cdr3_aa: CASSFGTGGYGYTF; clone_size: NA; v_call: TRBV7-2; d_call: TRBD1
cdr3_aa: CASIRGAGSYNEQFF; clone_size: NA; v_call: TRBV6-5; d_call: NA
cdr3_aa: CASSPSRGRNNEQFF; clone_size: few; v_call: TRBV28; d_call: NA
cdr3_aa: CASSPRTGYMNTEAFF; clone_size: NA; v_call: TRBV18; d_call: TRBD1
cdr3_aa: CSSSLGTRSGYRKQFF; clone_size: NA; v_call: TRBV7-9; d_call: TRBD2
cdr3_aa: CASRLLGYSEAFF; clone_size: NA; v_call: TRBV28; d_call: NA
cdr3_aa: CASSAPTSGTSTDTQYF; clone_size: NA; v_call: TRBV19; d_call: TRBD2